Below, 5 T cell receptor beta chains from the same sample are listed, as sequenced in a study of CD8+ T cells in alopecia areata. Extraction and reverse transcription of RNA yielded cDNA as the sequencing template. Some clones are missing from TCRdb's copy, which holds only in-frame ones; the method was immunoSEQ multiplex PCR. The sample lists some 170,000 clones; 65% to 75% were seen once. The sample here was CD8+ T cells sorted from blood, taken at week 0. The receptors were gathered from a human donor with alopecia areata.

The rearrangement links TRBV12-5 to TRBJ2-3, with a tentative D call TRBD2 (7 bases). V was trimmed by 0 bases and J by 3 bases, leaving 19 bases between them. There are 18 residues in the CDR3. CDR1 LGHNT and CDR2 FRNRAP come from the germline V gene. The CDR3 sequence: CASGLVLIGGAATDTQYF. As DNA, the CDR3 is TGTGCTAGTGGTTTGGTACTGATTGGGGGGGCGGCTACAGATACGCAGTATTTT.

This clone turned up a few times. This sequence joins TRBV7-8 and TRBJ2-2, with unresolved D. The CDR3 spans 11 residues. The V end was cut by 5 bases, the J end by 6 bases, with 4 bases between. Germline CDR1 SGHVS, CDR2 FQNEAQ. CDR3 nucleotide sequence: TGTGCCAGCAGCCTCTCCGGGGAGCTGTTTTTT. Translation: CASSLSGELFF. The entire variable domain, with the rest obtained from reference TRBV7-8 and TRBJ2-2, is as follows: GAGVSQSPRYKVAKRGQDVALRCDPISGHVSLFWYQQALGQGPEFLTYFQNEAQLDKSGLPSDRFFAERPEGSVSTLKIQRTQQEDSAVYLCASSLSGELFFGEGSRLTVL.

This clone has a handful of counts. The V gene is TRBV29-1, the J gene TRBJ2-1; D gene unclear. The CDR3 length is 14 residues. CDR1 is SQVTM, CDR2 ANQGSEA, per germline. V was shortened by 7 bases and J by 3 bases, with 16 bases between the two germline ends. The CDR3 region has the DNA TGCAGCGCCCGGGCCTTGAAAGGCTACAATGAGCAGTTCTTC. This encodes CSARALKGYNEQFF.

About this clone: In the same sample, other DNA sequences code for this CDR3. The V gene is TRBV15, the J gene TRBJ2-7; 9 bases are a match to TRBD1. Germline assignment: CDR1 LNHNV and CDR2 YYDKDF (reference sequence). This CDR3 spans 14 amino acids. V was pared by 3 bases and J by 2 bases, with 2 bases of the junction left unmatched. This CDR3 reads CATSSGTGTYEQYF. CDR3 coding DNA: TGTGCCACCAGCAGCGGGACAGGGACCTACGAGCAGTACTTC.

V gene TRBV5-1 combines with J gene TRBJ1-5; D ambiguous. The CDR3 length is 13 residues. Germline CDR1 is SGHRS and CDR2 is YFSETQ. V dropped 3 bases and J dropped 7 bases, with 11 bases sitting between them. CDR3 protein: CASSSNPRQPQHF. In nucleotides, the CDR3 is TGCGCCAGCAGCTCCAACCCCAGGCAGCCCCAGCATTTT. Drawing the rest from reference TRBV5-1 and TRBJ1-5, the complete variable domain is KAGVTQTPRYLIKTRGQQVTLSCSPISGHRSVSWYQQTPGQGLQFLFEYFSETQRNKGNFPGRFSGRQFSNSRSEMNVSTLELGDSALYLCASSSNPRQPQHFGDGTRLSIL.